This record concerns one T cell receptor beta chain sequence. Expressed TCRB transcripts were sequenced because the isolated RNA had all been reverse transcribed beforehand. The protocol was immunoSEQ multiplex PCR, while the TCRdb copy is restricted to in-frame clones and leaves out a portion. This sample has 130,000 to 150,000 clones, with under 60% found just once. These data come from a study of beta chain features in type 1 diabetes. The CDR3 is 14 residues long. The V end lost 0 bases, the J end lost 6 bases, and 11 bases lay between the germline ends. Germline V gene lookup returns CDR1 SGHNT and CDR2 YYREEE (reference sequence).

The chain employs TRBV5-4 and TRBJ2-3; weak D call: TRBD1 (6 bases). This receptor was obtained from a man between 18 and 35 years old in good health. The source material was Tregs from blood. CDR3 bases: TGTGCCAGCAGCTTGGGGACAGTCCAGGATACGCAGTATTTT. This sequence encodes CASSLGTVQDTQYF.